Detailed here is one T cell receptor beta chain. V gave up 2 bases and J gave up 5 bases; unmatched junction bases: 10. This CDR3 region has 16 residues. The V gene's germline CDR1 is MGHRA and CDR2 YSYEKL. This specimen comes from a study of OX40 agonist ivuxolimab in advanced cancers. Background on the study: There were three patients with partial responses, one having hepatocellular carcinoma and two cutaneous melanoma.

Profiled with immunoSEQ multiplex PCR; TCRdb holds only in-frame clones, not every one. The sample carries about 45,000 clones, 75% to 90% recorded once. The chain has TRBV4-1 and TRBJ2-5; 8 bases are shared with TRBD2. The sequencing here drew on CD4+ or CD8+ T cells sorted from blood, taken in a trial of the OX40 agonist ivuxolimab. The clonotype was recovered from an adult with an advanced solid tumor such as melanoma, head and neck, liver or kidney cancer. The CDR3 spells CASSQRSGSPSETQYF. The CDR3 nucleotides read TGCGCCAGCAGCCAAAGGAGCGGGAGTCCCAGTGAGACCCAGTACTTC.